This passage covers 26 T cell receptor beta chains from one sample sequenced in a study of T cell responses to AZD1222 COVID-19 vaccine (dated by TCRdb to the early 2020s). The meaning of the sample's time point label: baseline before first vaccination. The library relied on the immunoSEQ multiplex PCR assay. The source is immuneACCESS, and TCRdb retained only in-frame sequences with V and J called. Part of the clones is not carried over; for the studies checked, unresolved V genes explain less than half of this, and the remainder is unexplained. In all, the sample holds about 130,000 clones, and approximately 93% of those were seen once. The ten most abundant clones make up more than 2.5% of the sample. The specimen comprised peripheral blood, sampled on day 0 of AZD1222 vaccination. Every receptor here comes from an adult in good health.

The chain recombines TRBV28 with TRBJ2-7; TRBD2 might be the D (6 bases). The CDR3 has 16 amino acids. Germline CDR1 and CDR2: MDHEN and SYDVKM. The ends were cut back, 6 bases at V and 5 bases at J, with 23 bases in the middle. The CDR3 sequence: CASSPQGGRSNHEQYF. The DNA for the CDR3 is TGTGCCAGCAGCCCCCAAGGAGGGCGCTCCAACCACGAGCAGTACTTC.

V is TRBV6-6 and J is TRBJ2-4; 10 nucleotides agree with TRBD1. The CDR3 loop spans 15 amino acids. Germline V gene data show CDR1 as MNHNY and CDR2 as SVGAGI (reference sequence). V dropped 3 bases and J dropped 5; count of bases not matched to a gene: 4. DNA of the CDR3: TGTGCCAGCAGTTATCCCGGGACAGGGGAAAACATTCAGTACTTC. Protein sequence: CASSYPGTGENIQYF.

In nucleotides, the CDR3 is TGTGCCAGCAGCTTCTTTTACAGCCACGAGCAGTACTTC. Translated, it gives CASSFFYSHEQYF. The chain employs TRBV5-4 and TRBJ2-7, with no clear D. Trimming removed 2 bases at V and 5 bases at J, with 11 bases between. Germline lookup yields CDR1 SGHNT and CDR2 YYREEE (reference sequence). There are 13 residues in the CDR3.

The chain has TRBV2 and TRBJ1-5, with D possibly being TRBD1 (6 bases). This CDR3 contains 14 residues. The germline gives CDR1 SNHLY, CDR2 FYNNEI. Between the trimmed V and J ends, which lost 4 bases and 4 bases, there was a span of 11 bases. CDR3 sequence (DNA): TGTGCCAGCAGTGTAACAGGGTTAAATCAGCCCCAGCATTTT. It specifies CASSVTGLNQPQHF.

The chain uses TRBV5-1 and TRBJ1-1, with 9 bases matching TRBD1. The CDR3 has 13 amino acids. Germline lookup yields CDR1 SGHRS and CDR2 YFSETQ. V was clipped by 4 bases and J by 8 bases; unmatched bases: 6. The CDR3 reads CASSQDRGPEAFF. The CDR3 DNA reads TGCGCCAGCAGCCAGGACAGGGGTCCGGAAGCTTTCTTT.

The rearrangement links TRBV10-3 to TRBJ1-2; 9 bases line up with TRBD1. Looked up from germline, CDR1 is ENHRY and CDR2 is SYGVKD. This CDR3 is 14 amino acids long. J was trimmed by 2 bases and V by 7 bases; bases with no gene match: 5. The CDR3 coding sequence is TGTGCCATCAACCCGGGACAGGGAAACTATGGCTACACCTTC. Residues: CAINPGQGNYGYTF.

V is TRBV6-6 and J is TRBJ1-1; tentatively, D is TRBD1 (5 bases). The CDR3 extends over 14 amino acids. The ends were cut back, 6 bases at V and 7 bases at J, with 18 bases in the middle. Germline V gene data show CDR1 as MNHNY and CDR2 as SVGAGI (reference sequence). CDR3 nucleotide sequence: TGTGCCAGCAGGGGGTCGGGGGTTTCCAATGAAGCTTTCTTT. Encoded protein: CASRGSGVSNEAFF.

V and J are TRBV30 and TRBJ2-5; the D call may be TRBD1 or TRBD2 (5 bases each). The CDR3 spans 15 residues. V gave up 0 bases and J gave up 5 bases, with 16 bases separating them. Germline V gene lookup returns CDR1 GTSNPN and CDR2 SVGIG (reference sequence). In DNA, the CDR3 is TGTGCCTGGAGTGTACGGGCCGGGACGGGGGAGACCCAGTACTTC. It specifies CAWSVRAGTGETQYF.

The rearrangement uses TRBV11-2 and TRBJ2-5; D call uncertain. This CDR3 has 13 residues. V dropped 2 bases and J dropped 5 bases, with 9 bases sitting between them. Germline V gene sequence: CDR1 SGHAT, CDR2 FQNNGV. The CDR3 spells CASSLWALETQYF. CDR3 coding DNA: TGTGCCAGCAGCTTATGGGCGCTGGAGACCCAGTACTTC.

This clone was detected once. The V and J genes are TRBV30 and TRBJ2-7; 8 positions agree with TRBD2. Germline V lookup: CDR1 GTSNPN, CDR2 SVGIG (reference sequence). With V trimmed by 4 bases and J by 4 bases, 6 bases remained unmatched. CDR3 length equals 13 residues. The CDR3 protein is CAWTGTRGYEQYF. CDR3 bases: TGTGCCTGGACCGGGACTAGGGGATACGAGCAGTACTTC.

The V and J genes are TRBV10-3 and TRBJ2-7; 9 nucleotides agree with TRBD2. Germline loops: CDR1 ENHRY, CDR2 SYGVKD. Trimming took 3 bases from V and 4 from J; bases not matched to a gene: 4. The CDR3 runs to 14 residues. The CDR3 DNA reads TGTGCCATCAGTGAATCTAGCGGGATTTACGAGCAGTACTTC. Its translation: CAISESSGIYEQYF.

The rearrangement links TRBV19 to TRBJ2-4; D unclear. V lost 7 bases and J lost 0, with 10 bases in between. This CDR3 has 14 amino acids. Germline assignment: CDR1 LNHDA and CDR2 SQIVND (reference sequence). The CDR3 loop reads CASMAFQAKNIQYF. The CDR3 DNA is TGTGCCAGTATGGCTTTTCAAGCCAAAAACATTCAGTACTTC. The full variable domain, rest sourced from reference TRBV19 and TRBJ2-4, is DGGITQSPKYLFRKEGQNVTLSCEQNLNHDAMYWYRQDPGQGLRLIYYSQIVNDFQKGDIAEGYSVSREKKESFPLTVTSAQKNPTAFYLCASMAFQAKNIQYFGAGTRLSVL.

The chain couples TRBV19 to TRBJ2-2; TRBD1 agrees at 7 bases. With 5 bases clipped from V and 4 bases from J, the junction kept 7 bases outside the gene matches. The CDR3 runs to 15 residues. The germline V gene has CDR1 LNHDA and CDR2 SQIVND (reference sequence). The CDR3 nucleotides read TGTGCCAGTAGTTCGCAAGGGGGCAGCACCGGGGAGCTGTTTTTT. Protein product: CASSSQGGSTGELFF. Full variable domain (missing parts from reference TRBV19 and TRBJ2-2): DGGITQSPKYLFRKEGQNVTLSCEQNLNHDAMYWYRQDPGQGLRLIYYSQIVNDFQKGDIAEGYSVSREKKESFPLTVTSAQKNPTAFYLCASSSQGGSTGELFFGEGSRLTVL.

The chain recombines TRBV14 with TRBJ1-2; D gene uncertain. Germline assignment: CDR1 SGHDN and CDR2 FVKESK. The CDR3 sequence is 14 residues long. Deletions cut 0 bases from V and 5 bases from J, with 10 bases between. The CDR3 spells CASSQDHGSYGYTF. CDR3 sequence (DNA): TGTGCCAGCAGCCAAGATCACGGGAGTTATGGCTACACCTTC.

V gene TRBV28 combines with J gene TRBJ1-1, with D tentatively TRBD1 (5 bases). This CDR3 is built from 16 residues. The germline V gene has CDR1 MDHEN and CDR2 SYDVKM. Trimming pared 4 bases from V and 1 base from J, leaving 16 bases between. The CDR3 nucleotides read TGTGCCAGCAGTTCCCCAGACAGAGCAGAGAACACTGAAGCTTTCTTT. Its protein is CASSSPDRAENTEAFF. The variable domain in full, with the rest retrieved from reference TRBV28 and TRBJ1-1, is DVKVTQSSRYLVKRTGEKVFLECVQDMDHENMFWYRQDPGLGLRLIYFSYDVKMKEKGDIPEGYSVSREKKERFSLILESASTNQTSMYLCASSSPDRAENTEAFFGQGTRLTVV.

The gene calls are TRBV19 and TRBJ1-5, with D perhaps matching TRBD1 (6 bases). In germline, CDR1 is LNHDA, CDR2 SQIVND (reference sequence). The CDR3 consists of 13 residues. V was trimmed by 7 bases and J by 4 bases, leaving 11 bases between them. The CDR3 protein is CASKVRGNQPQHF. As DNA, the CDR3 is TGTGCCAGTAAGGTCAGGGGAAATCAGCCCCAGCATTTT.

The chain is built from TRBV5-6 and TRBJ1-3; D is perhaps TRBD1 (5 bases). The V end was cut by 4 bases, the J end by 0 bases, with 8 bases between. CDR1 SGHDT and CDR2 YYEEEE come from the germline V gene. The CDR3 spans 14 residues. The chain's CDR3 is CASSATGSGNTIYF. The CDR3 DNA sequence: TGTGCCAGCAGCGCCACAGGCTCTGGAAACACCATATATTTT. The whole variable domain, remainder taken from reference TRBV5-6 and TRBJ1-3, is DAGVTQSPTHLIKTRGQQVTLRCSPKSGHDTVSWYQQALGQGPQFIFQYYEEEERQRGNFPDRFSGHQFPNYSSELNVNALLLGDSALYLCASSATGSGNTIYFGEGSWLTVV.

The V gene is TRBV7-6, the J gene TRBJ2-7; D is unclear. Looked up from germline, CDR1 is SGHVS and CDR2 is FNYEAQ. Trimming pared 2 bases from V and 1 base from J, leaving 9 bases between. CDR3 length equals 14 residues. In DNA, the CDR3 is TGTGCCAGCAGCTTATTAGGCGTTTCCTACGAGCAGTACTTC. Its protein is CASSLLGVSYEQYF.

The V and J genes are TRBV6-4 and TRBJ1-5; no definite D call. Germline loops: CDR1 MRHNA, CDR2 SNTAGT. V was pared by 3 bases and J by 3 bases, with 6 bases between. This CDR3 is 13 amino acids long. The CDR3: CASSEADNQPQHF. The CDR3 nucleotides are TGTGCCAGCAGTGAGGCAGACAATCAGCCCCAGCATTTT.

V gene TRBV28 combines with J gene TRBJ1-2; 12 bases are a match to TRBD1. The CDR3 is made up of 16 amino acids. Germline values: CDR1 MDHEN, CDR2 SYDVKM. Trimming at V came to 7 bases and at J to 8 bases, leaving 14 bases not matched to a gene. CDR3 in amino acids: CASNSPGTGGRWGYTF. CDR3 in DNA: TGTGCCAGCAACTCACCCGGGACAGGGGGCCGCTGGGGCTACACCTTC.

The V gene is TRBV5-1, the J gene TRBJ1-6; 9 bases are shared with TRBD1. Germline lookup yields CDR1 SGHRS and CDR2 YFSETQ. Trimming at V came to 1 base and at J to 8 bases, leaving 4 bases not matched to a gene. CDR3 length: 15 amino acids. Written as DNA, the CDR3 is TGCGCCAGCAGCTTGACCGACAGGGGGTATTCACCCCTCCACTTT. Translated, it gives CASSLTDRGYSPLHF.

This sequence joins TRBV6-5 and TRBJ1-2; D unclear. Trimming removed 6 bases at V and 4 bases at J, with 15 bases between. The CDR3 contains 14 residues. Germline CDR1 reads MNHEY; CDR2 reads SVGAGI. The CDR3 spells CASRPMGGSYGYTF. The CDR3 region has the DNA TGTGCCAGCAGGCCAATGGGCGGTAGCTATGGCTACACCTTC.

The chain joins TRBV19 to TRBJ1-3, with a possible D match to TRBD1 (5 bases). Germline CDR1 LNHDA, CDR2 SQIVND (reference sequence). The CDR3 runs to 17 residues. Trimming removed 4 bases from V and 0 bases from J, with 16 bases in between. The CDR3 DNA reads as TGTGCCAGTAGTAGCTCGCCCGGGACGCTCTCTGGAAACACCATATATTTT. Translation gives CASSSSPGTLSGNTIYF.

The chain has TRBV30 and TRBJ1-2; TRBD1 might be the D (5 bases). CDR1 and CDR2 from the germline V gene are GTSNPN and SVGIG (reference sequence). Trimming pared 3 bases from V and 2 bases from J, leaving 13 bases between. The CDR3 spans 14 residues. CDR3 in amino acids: CAWRTWGGNYGYTF. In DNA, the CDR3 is TGTGCCTGGAGGACCTGGGGGGGGAACTATGGCTACACCTTC. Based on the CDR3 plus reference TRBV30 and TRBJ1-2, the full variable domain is SQTIHQWPATLVQPVGSPLSLECTVEGTSNPNLYWYRQAAGRGLQLLFYSVGIGQISSEVPQNLSASRPQDRQFILSSKKLLLSDSGFYLCAWRTWGGNYGYTFGSGTRLTVV.

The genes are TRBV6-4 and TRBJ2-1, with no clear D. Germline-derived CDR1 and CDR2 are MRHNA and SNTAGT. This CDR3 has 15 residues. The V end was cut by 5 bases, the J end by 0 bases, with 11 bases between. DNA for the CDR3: TGTGCCAGCAGTTCCAGCCCCGGCTCCTACAATGAGCAGTTCTTC. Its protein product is CASSSSPGSYNEQFF.

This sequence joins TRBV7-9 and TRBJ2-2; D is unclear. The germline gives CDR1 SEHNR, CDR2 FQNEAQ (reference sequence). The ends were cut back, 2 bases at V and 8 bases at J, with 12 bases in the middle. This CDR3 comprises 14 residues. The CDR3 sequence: CASSLSSTLGELFF. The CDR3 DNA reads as TGTGCCAGCAGCTTATCCTCAACCTTGGGGGAGCTGTTTTTT.